The clone carrying this TCR beta chain was counted once. Its cognate antigen is unknown. The source of the sample is a study of OX40 agonist ivuxolimab in advanced cancers. On the study more broadly: The eligibility criteria allowed prior anti-PD-1, anti-PD-L1 or anti-CTLA-4 therapy, and 40% had some. Partial responses were achieved by three patients, one with hepatocellular carcinoma and two with cutaneous melanoma. Findings of the study overall: There were also nonresponders showing low normalized T-cell clonal expansion.

Sequenced by immunoSEQ multiplex PCR; TCRdb stores in-frame clones only, minus some. The sample has 50,000 to 55,000 clones, roughly three quarters seen once. Germline CDR1 SGHTA, CDR2 FQGNSA. This CDR3 spans 13 amino acids. V gave up 3 bases and J gave up 2 bases, with 8 bases separating them. The V call is TRBV7-2, the J call TRBJ2-7; D is perhaps TRBD2 (5 bases). The source is an adult with an advanced solid tumor such as melanoma, head and neck, liver or kidney cancer. The sample consisted of CD4+ or CD8+ T cells sorted from blood, taken in a trial of the OX40 agonist ivuxolimab. The CDR3 spells CASSFGVPYEQYF. CDR3 coding DNA: TGTGCCAGCAGCTTCGGGGTCCCCTACGAGCAGTACTTC. The entire variable domain, with the rest obtained from reference TRBV7-2 and TRBJ2-7, is as follows: GAGVSQSPSNKVTEKGKDVELRCDPISGHTALYWYRQSLGQGLEFLIYFQGNSAPDKSGLPSDRFSAERTGGSVSTLTIQRTQQEDSAVYLCASSFGVPYEQYFGPGTRLTVT.